This T cell receptor beta chain was sequenced in a study of long-term antiretroviral therapy in people with HIV. The CDR3 sequence is 16 residues long. With V trimmed by 0 bases and J by 6 bases, 7 bases remained unmatched. CDR1 SGHRS and CDR2 YFSETQ come from the germline V gene. Every single participant having HIV got treatment inside the United States. Remarks on this clone: Its antigen is currently unknown.

Study-wide results and caveats: Data on ART adherence, viral resistance or therapy changes were unavailable. The study collected blood between the mid-2000s and the late 2010s, possibly under older ART regimens.

Survey level was the resolution at which the v3.0 immunoSEQ assay ran. The method was immunoSEQ multiplex PCR; TCRdb's version includes in-frame clones alone and lacks a portion of them. The sample carries about 31,000 clones, about 76% recorded once. This receptor was identified in a young man with HIV. This specimen was unsorted PBMCs, taken 1.9 years after starting antiretroviral therapy. The chain couples TRBV5-1 to TRBJ2-1, with 9 bases identical to TRBD2. The CDR3 DNA is TGCGCCAGCAGCTTGGCCAGCAGCGGGGGGTTCAATGAGCAGTTCTTC. Translation gives CASSLASSGGFNEQFF.